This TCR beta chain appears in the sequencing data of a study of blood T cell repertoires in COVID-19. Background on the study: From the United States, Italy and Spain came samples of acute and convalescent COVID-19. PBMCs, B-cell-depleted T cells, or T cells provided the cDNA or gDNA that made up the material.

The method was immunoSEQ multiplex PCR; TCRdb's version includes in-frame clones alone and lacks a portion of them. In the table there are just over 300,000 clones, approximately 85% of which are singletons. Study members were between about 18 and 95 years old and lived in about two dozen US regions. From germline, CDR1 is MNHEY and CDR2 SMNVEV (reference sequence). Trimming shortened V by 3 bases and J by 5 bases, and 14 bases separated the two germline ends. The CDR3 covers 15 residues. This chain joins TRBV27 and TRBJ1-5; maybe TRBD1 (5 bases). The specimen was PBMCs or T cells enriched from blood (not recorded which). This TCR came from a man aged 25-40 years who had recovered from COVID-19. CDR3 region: CASSFSGQHYQPQHF. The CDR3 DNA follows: TGTGCCAGCAGTTTTTCCGGACAACACTATCAGCCCCAGCATTTT.